The clone carrying this T cell receptor (beta chain) was counted a few times. Germline V gene lookup returns CDR1 SGHAT and CDR2 FQNNGV. The CDR3 is 15 amino acids. Trimming shortened V by 5 bases and J by 2 bases, and 13 bases separated the two germline ends. This record belongs to a study of CD8 T cells in ankylosing spondylitis. MiXCR, run by TCRdb on the 5' RACE reads, gives a single entry per CDR3 protein. The table lists about 110,000 distinct CDR3 sequences, 24% of them singletons, with approximately 13% in the top ten. The chain couples TRBV11-2 to TRBJ2-1; no reliable D call. What was sequenced was synovial fluid, either unsorted or a sorted T cell fraction (not recorded which). The clonotype was recovered from a male donor with ankylosing spondylitis. DNA of the CDR3: TGTGCCAGCAGCCCAAAGGTTGAAACCTACAATGAGCAGTTCTTC. This codes for CASSPKVETYNEQFF.